This T cell receptor beta chain was captured in a study of cytomegalovirus exposure and HLA in healthy donors. Across the study: Earlier sequencing of 150 million to 200 million T cells yielded approximately 120 million unique TCR beta sequences.

Worth noting for this clone: Its antigen is unidentified.

Study-wide findings and caveats: Segments of the TCR beta V type were, in most cases, productive about 87% or about 30% of the time in an earlier analysis.

Per the germline V gene, CDR1 is LNHNV and CDR2 is YYDKDF (reference sequence). CDR3 length: 13 amino acids. Trimming removed 0 bases at V and 6 bases at J, with 5 bases between. Primers for the PCR totalled 60 Vbeta and 13 Jbeta. TCRdb's table, derived via immunoSEQ multiplex PCR, lists solely in-frame clones and lacks some. The sample consists of some 170,000 clones, 81% of them appearing once. This clonotype was sampled from a woman aged 18-29 years in good health and CMV-seropositive. Sequencing was carried out using PBMCs. V gene TRBV15 combines with J gene TRBJ1-4; no definite D call. In DNA form, the CDR3 reads TGTGCCACCAGCAGAGATCCGTATGAAAAACTGTTTTTT. It yields the protein CATSRDPYEKLFF.